This T cell receptor beta chain comes out of a study of cytomegalovirus exposure and HLA in healthy donors. Looking at the study overall: For the roughly 400 genotyped donors, about 79% fell within the Caucasian-associated ancestry cluster.

The PCR had 60 Vbeta and 13 Jbeta primers. Sequencing was performed with immunoSEQ multiplex PCR; in TCRdb, only in-frame clones are kept and a portion is missing. The table counts approximately 150,000 clones; 1.6% lies in the top ten. CDR1 and CDR2 from the germline V gene are LGHNA and YNFKEQ. The CDR3 sequence is 12 residues long. V was cut by 6 bases and J by 5 bases, with 7 bases left in between. Sequences were obtained from PBMCs. This TCR came from a woman in her forties or fifties in good health and CMV-seronegative. The chain couples TRBV4-2 to TRBJ1-4, with no clear D. Here the CDR3 reads CASRFGNEKLFF. In DNA form, the CDR3 reads TGTGCCAGCAGGTTCGGGAATGAAAAACTGTTTTTT.